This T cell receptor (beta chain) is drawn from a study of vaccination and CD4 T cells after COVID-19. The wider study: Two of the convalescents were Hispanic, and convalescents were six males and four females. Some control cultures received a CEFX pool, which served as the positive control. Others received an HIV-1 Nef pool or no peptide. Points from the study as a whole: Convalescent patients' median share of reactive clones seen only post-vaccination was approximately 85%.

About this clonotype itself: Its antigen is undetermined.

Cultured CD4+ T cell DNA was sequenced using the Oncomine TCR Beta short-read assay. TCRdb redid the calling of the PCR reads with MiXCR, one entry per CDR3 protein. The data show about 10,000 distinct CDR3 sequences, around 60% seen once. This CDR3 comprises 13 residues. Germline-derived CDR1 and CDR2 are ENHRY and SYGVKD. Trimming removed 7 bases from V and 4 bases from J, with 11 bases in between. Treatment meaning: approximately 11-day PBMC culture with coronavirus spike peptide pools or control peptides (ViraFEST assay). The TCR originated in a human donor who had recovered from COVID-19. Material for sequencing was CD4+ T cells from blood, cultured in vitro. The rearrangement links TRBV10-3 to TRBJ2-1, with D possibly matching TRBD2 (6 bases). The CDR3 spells CAITGSAYNEQFF. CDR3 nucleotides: TGTGCCATCACCGGGAGTGCATACAATGAGCAGTTCTTC.